This passage covers 13 T cell receptor beta chains from one sample sequenced in a study of blood T cell repertoires in COVID-19. Using immunoSEQ multiplex PCR, the repertoire was profiled, and TCRdb retains in-frame clones only, with some absent. The sample has approximately 250,000 clones, about nine tenths seen once. Sequenced sample: peripheral blood. These receptors all come from a young man who had recovered from COVID-19.

This rearrangement joins TRBV18 to TRBJ1-3; TRBD1 is a possible D gene (5 bases). The CDR3 extends over 15 amino acids. Germline CDR1 KGHSH, CDR2 LQKENI. V shed 3 bases and J shed 2 bases, with 11 bases lying between them. The CDR3 is CASSPRGVTGNTIYF. The CDR3 DNA is TGTGCCAGCTCACCTCGGGGGGTTACTGGAAACACCATATATTTT.

V and J are TRBV30 and TRBJ1-5; weak D call: TRBD1 (6 bases). This CDR3 region has 16 residues. The germline V gene has CDR1 GTSNPN and CDR2 SVGIG (reference sequence). With 2 bases removed from V and 3 bases from J, the gap between germline ends came to 17 bases. The CDR3 DNA reads TGTGCCTGGAGTCCCGGGGGGGCGGGAGACAATCAGCCCCAGCATTTT. It is translated as CAWSPGGAGDNQPQHF.

CDR3 loop: CAISKGDRVSSGNTIYF. CDR3 nucleotides: TGTGCCATCAGTAAAGGGGACAGGGTGAGCTCTGGAAACACCATATATTTT. This chain joins TRBV10-3 and TRBJ1-3, with 9 bases lining up with TRBD1. Germline CDR1 and CDR2: ENHRY and SYGVKD. Unmatched junction bases numbered 8, after V lost 5 bases and J lost 0 bases. This CDR3 region has 17 residues.

The chain combines TRBV11-2 with TRBJ2-3; 13 bases fit TRBD2. Germline assignment: CDR1 SGHAT and CDR2 FQNNGV. The ends lost 4 bases at V and 5 bases at J; junction bases unmatched: 6. The CDR3 runs 16 residues. The CDR3 spells CASSSGLAGAGDTQYF. CDR3 nucleotides: TGTGCCAGCAGCTCAGGACTAGCGGGGGCCGGAGATACGCAGTATTTT.

This clone came up a few times. The chain combines TRBV9 with TRBJ1-1; D may be TRBD1 (5 bases). The CDR3 runs 14 residues. Germline V gene data show CDR1 as SGDLS and CDR2 as YYNGEE. V was cut by 1 base and J by 2 bases, with 9 bases left in between. The chain's CDR3 is CASSVRGSNTEAFF. The CDR3 nucleotides read TGTGCCAGCAGCGTAAGGGGATCCAACACTGAAGCTTTCTTT.

This clone was detected only a few times. The rearrangement links TRBV6-1 to TRBJ1-6, with D unresolved. Germline CDR1 is MNHNS and CDR2 is SASEGT. V shed 3 bases and J shed 7 bases, with 13 bases lying between them. The CDR3 sequence is 15 residues long. The CDR3 nucleotides read TGTGCCAGCAGTGACCATAGCCCCTTAAATTCACCCCTCCACTTT. It is translated as CASSDHSPLNSPLHF.

This clone has just one count. The chain combines TRBV5-8 with TRBJ1-4; D is ambiguous. Germline lookup yields CDR1 SGHTS and CDR2 YDEGEE. CDR3 length: 12 amino acids. Trimming took off 9 bases at V and 5 bases at J, with 11 bases between the two ends. The CDR3 sequence: CATAGINEKLFF. In nucleotides, the CDR3 is TGTGCCACGGCCGGGATAAATGAAAAACTGTTTTTT.

The chain joins TRBV27 to TRBJ1-3, with a possible D match to TRBD1 (6 bases). This CDR3 has 13 amino acids. Looked up from germline, CDR1 is MNHEY and CDR2 is SMNVEV (reference sequence). V gave up 5 bases and J gave up 4 bases, with 9 bases separating them. In nucleotides, the CDR3 is TGTGCCAGCAGTCGGGGGGCGGGAAACACCATATATTTT. Translating it yields CASSRGAGNTIYF.

The J gene is TRBJ1-2, the V gene TRBV11-2; 8 nucleotides agree with TRBD1. With 5 bases clipped from V and 8 bases from J, the junction kept 7 bases outside the gene matches. Germline lookup yields CDR1 SGHAT and CDR2 FQNNGV. The CDR3 totals 13 residues. CDR3 protein: CASSPDRVGGYTF. The CDR3 DNA reads as TGTGCCAGCAGCCCGGACAGGGTGGGGGGCTACACCTTC. Full variable domain (missing parts from reference TRBV11-2 and TRBJ1-2): EAGVAQSPRYKIIEKRQSVAFWCNPISGHATLYWYQQILGQGPKLLIQFQNNGVVDDSQLPKDRFSAERLKGVDSTLKIQPAKLEDSAVYLCASSPDRVGGYTFGSGTRLTVV.

V gene TRBV6-5 combines with J gene TRBJ2-7; 9 nucleotides line up with TRBD1. The CDR3 totals 11 residues. Trimming at V came to 11 bases and at J to 6 bases, leaving 5 bases not matched to a gene. Germline V CDR1 and CDR2: MNHEY, SVGAGI. The CDR3 DNA reads TGTGCCTCCCCGGGACAGGGCGAGCAGTACTTC. Translating gives CASPGQGEQYF.

The DNA of the CDR3 is TGTGCCAGTAGTATCAGCGTATATCAGCCCCAGCATTTT. Translation gives CASSISVYQPQHF. The chain has TRBV19 and TRBJ1-5; D gene unclear. The V gene's germline CDR1 is LNHDA and CDR2 SQIVND (reference sequence). The CDR3 length is 13 residues. V was trimmed by 3 bases and J by 5 bases, leaving 8 bases between them.

The V and J genes are TRBV6-5 and TRBJ1-1; 8 nucleotides agree with TRBD1. J was trimmed by 5 bases and V by 8 bases; bases with no gene match: 10. Germline CDR1 MNHEY, CDR2 SVGAGI. There are 14 residues in the CDR3. The DNA for the CDR3 is TGTGCCAGCGCCTACCAGGGGGCGAGGACTGAAGCTTTCTTT. Translated: CASAYQGARTEAFF.

CDR3 in DNA: TGCGCCAGCAGCTCCCACAGGGGAGGCACTGAAGCTTTCTTT. This gives the protein CASSSHRGGTEAFF. V gene TRBV5-1 combines with J gene TRBJ1-1; TRBD1 matches at 7 bases. Per the germline V gene, CDR1 is SGHRS and CDR2 is YFSETQ. The CDR3 contains 14 residues. The V gene end was trimmed by 3 bases and the J gene end by 4 bases; junction bases not matched to a gene: 6.